Shown below are 30 T cell receptor beta chains from a single sample sequenced in a study of OX40 agonist ivuxolimab in advanced cancers. The method was immunoSEQ multiplex PCR; TCRdb's version includes in-frame clones alone and lacks a portion of them. The data show roughly 15,000 clones, around 76% seen once. The specimen comprised CD4+ or CD8+ T cells sorted from blood, sampled in a trial of the OX40 agonist ivuxolimab. These TCRs come from an adult with an advanced solid tumor such as melanoma, head and neck, liver or kidney cancer.

The V call is TRBV28, the J call TRBJ2-5; 10 nucleotides align to TRBD2. This CDR3 contains 17 residues. V was pared by 7 bases and J by 4 bases, with 15 bases of the junction left unmatched. Germline V gene data show CDR1 as MDHEN and CDR2 as SYDVKM. This chain's CDR3 is CASNATPSGRWGETQYF. CDR3 in DNA: TGTGCCAGCAACGCCACCCCTAGCGGGAGATGGGGAGAGACCCAGTACTTC. Full variable domain (remainder filled in from reference TRBV28 and TRBJ2-5): DVKVTQSSRYLVKRTGEKVFLECVQDMDHENMFWYRQDPGLGLRLIYFSYDVKMKEKGDIPEGYSVSREKKERFSLILESASTNQTSMYLCASNATPSGRWGETQYFGPGTRLLVL.

The chain links TRBV5-4 to TRBJ1-2; D might be TRBD1 (5 bases). Trimming took off 4 bases at V and 8 bases at J, with 15 bases between the two ends. The CDR3 is 13 residues long. CDR1 and CDR2 from the germline V gene are SGHNT and YYREEE (reference sequence). CDR3 protein: CASSPRGGRGYTF. The CDR3 nucleotides read TGTGCCAGCAGCCCCCGCGGGGGTAGGGGCTACACCTTC. The full variable domain, with the rest looked up from reference TRBV5-4 and TRBJ1-2, is ETGVTQSPTHLIKTRGQQVTLRCSSQSGHNTVSWYQQALGQGPQFIFQYYREEENGRGNFPPRFSGLQFPNYSSELNVNALELDDSALYLCASSPRGGRGYTFGSGTRLTVV.

V gene TRBV6-5 combines with J gene TRBJ1-1; D unclear. Germline V CDR1 and CDR2: MNHEY, SVGAGI. CDR3 size: 13 residues. V was clipped by 6 bases and J by 5 bases, with 13 bases between them. The CDR3 coding sequence is TGTGCCAGCAGACCCCAGGTTGGTACTGAAGCTTTCTTT. This gives the protein CASRPQVGTEAFF.

This clone has a single count. The chain joins TRBV7-3 to TRBJ2-1; D perhaps matches TRBD2 (5 bases). Germline CDR1 and CDR2: SGHTA and FQGTGA. Trimming shortened V by 5 bases and J by 2 bases, and 13 bases separated the two germline ends. The length of the CDR3 is 15 residues. CDR3 loop: CASSHGEFTYNEQFF. The CDR3 nucleotides are TGTGCCAGCAGCCACGGGGAATTTACCTACAATGAGCAGTTCTTC.

The genes are TRBV7-9 and TRBJ2-4; no clear D gene. The CDR3 length is 14 residues. CDR1 is SEHNR, CDR2 FQNEAQ, per germline (reference sequence). The V end was cut by 5 bases, the J end by 0 bases, with 8 bases between. CDR3 loop: CASSPPLAKNIQYF. The CDR3 DNA is TGTGCCAGCAGCCCACCCTTAGCCAAAAACATTCAGTACTTC.

The chain combines TRBV7-2 with TRBJ2-1, with D hard to call. Germline values: CDR1 SGHTA, CDR2 FQGNSA. This CDR3 is 14 amino acids long. Trimming cost V 0 bases and J 1 base, with 4 bases left between them. The CDR3 is CASSLAGSYNEQFF. The CDR3, as DNA: TGTGCCAGCAGCTTAGCGGGTTCCTACAATGAGCAGTTCTTC.

This chain uses TRBV9 with TRBJ2-7, with D perhaps matching TRBD2 (7 bases). There are 15 residues in the CDR3. V lost 0 bases and J 5 bases, leaving 15 bases between the germline ends. Looked up from germline, CDR1 is SGDLS and CDR2 is YYNGEE. CDR3 nucleotide sequence: TGTGCCAGCAGCGTAGCTACGGGGGGCGGCCACGAGCAGTACTTC. Its translation is CASSVATGGGHEQYF.

The chain combines TRBV7-2 with TRBJ2-1; 8 nucleotides match TRBD1. The CDR3 spans 15 residues. V gave up 1 base and J gave up 4 bases; unmatched junction bases: 3. CDR1 and CDR2 from the germline V gene are SGHTA and FQGNSA. The chain's CDR3 is CASSLGTGTYNEQFF. Written as DNA, the CDR3 is TGTGCCAGCAGCTTAGGGACAGGGACGTACAATGAGCAGTTCTTC.

The chain joins TRBV27 to TRBJ1-1; D not certain. With 3 bases removed from V and 2 bases from J, the gap between germline ends came to 10 bases. The germline gives CDR1 MNHEY, CDR2 SMNVEV (reference sequence). The CDR3 covers 14 residues. CDR3 nucleotides: TGTGCCAGCAGTTTCGGCGAGCTTAACACTGAAGCTTTCTTT. Encoded protein: CASSFGELNTEAFF.

The V gene is TRBV7-9, the J gene TRBJ2-1, with 9 bases aligning to TRBD2. CDR1 and CDR2 from the germline V gene are SEHNR and FQNEAQ (reference sequence). V dropped 5 bases and J dropped 4; count of bases not matched to a gene: 9. CDR3 length: 16 amino acids. CDR3: CASSISSGSVYNEQFF. DNA for the CDR3: TGTGCCAGCAGCATAAGTAGCGGGAGTGTGTACAATGAGCAGTTCTTC.

The chain employs TRBV5-1 and TRBJ2-3; 10 positions match TRBD2. This CDR3 spans 15 amino acids. Losses at the gene ends were 4 bases for V and 2 bases for J; bases not matched to a gene: 4. CDR1 is SGHRS and CDR2 is YFSETQ in the germline V gene. The CDR3 region has the DNA TGCGCCAGCAGCGAGGGACTAGCGCTCACAGATACGCAGTATTTT. It yields the protein CASSEGLALTDTQYF.

V and J are TRBV29-1 and TRBJ2-7; D not resolved. The CDR3 is 14 residues long. Trimming shortened V by 1 base and J by 0 bases, and 10 bases separated the two germline ends. Germline-derived CDR1 and CDR2 are SQVTM and ANQGSEA. CDR3 DNA sequence: TGCAGCGTTGAAGTGGCTGGAAGCTCCTACGAGCAGTACTTC. Its protein is CSVEVAGSSYEQYF.

The chain is built from TRBV19 and TRBJ2-7, with D tentatively TRBD1 (7 bases). The germline gives CDR1 LNHDA, CDR2 SQIVND (reference sequence). The CDR3 is 15 amino acids. V was clipped by 5 bases and J by 3 bases, with 17 bases between them. CDR3 residues: CASSPSPGDSYEQYF. The CDR3 DNA reads as TGTGCCAGTAGTCCCTCGCCGGGGGACAGCTACGAGCAGTACTTC.

The chain recombines TRBV6-5 with TRBJ1-2, with 7 bases matching TRBD1. This CDR3 contains 12 residues. The germline V gene encodes CDR1 MNHEY and CDR2 SVGAGI. V shed 6 bases and J 3 bases; nucleotides not matched to a gene: 1. The CDR3 DNA sequence: TGTGCCAGCAGGACAGGGCACTATGGCTACACCTTC. It codes for CASRTGHYGYTF.

The chain recombines TRBV4-3 with TRBJ2-2; TRBD2 aligns across 13 bases. The germline V gene encodes CDR1 LGHNA and CDR2 YSLEER. The length of the CDR3 is 17 residues. The junction had 7 bases not matched to a gene; V was cut back by 4 bases and J by 5 bases. The CDR3 coding sequence is TGCGCCAGCAGCCGGGGACTAGCGGGATTACGTACCGGGGAGCTGTTTTTT. Translation gives CASSRGLAGLRTGELFF.

This sequence joins TRBV7-9 and TRBJ2-7; D remains unclear. There are 15 residues in the CDR3. Germline values: CDR1 SEHNR, CDR2 FQNEAQ (reference sequence). Trimming shortened V by 1 base and J by 2 bases, and 12 bases separated the two germline ends. The chain's CDR3 is CASSLESHQAYEQYF. CDR3 in DNA: TGTGCCAGCAGCTTAGAATCACACCAAGCCTACGAGCAGTACTTC.

The V and J genes are TRBV9 and TRBJ2-1, with TRBD2 matching 15 bases. The V and J ends lost 0 bases and 0 bases, in that order; junction bases with no gene match: 4. This CDR3 has 19 amino acids. CDR1 is SGDLS, CDR2 YYNGEE, per germline. CDR3 region: CASSVEGTSGRSSYNEQFF. For the CDR3, the DNA is TGTGCCAGCAGCGTAGAGGGGACTAGCGGGAGGAGCTCCTACAATGAGCAGTTCTTC. The full variable domain, its missing parts supplied by reference TRBV9 and TRBJ2-1, is DSGVTQTPKHLITATGQRVTLRCSPRSGDLSVYWYQQSLDQGLQFLIQYYNGEERAKGNILERFSAQQFPDLHSELNLSSLELGDSALYFCASSVEGTSGRSSYNEQFFGPGTRLTVL.

The V and J genes are TRBV18 and TRBJ2-3; no definite D call. Germline V gives CDR1 KGHSH, CDR2 LQKENI. V lost 3 bases to trimming and J lost 5 bases, with 18 bases between them. The CDR3 covers 16 residues. The CDR3 reads CASSPPGLLGEDTQYF. The CDR3 DNA follows: TGTGCCAGCTCACCCCCGGGCCTCCTTGGGGAAGATACGCAGTATTTT.

As DNA, the CDR3 is TGTGCCAGCAGCGGGACACTACGGGAAAACATCAATGAGCAGTTCTTC. Its protein product is CASSGTLRENINEQFF. V and J are TRBV9 and TRBJ2-1; the D gene could be TRBD1 or TRBD2 (5 bases each). The V gene's germline CDR1 is SGDLS and CDR2 YYNGEE. This CDR3 has 16 amino acids. Trimming took off 3 bases at V and 6 bases at J, with 19 bases between the two ends.

As to this clone: Germline and junction disagree at one end, which may indicate a read error. The chain couples TRBV4-3 to TRBJ1-3, with D maybe TRBD1 (5 bases). The CDR3 spans 13 residues. CDR1 is LGHNA, CDR2 YSLEER, per germline. CDR3: CASSQDGGITIYF. DNA for the CDR3: TGCGCCAGCAGCCAAGATGGGGGAATCACCATATATTTT.

The rearrangement joins TRBV7-2 to TRBJ2-7, with D possibly called TRBD1 or TRBD2 (5 bases each). V was cut by 5 bases and J by 3 bases, with 14 bases left in between. Germline CDR1 SGHTA, CDR2 FQGNSA. The CDR3 has 14 residues. The CDR3 nucleotides are TGTGCCAGCAGCCCTCGAGGGGTCCGCTACGAGCAGTACTTC. Protein: CASSPRGVRYEQYF. Looking up the rest from reference TRBV7-2 and TRBJ2-7 gives the full variable domain: GAGVSQSPSNKVTEKGKDVELRCDPISGHTALYWYRQSLGQGLEFLIYFQGNSAPDKSGLPSDRFSAERTGGSVSTLTIQRTQQEDSAVYLCASSPRGVRYEQYFGPGTRLTVT.

The chain links TRBV30 to TRBJ2-7; 8 bases match TRBD1. Germline V gene data show CDR1 as GTSNPN and CDR2 as SVGIG (reference sequence). CDR3 length: 13 amino acids. The CDR3 protein is CSFGTGRSYEQYF. The CDR3 nucleotides are TGTAGCTTCGGGACAGGAAGATCATACGAGCAGTACTTC.

CDR3 region: CASTPGESNEAFF. DNA of the CDR3: TGTGCCAGCACCCCTGGGGAAAGCAATGAAGCTTTCTTT. The chain joins TRBV27 to TRBJ1-1; D remains unclear. V lost 7 bases to trimming and J lost 7 bases, with 16 bases between them. Germline CDR1 reads MNHEY; CDR2 reads SMNVEV (reference sequence). The CDR3 is 13 amino acids.

The V gene is TRBV4-1, the J gene TRBJ2-7; 9 bases map to TRBD1. This CDR3 region has 14 residues. Germline V CDR1 and CDR2: MGHRA, YSYEKL. J was trimmed by 6 bases and V by 0 bases; bases with no gene match: 3. This chain's CDR3 is CASSQDVTGGEQYF. The CDR3 coding sequence is TGCGCCAGCAGCCAAGATGTGACAGGGGGCGAGCAGTACTTC.

The chain uses TRBV16 and TRBJ1-5; no clear D. This CDR3 contains 16 residues. Between the trimmed V and J ends, which lost 7 bases and 2 bases, there was a span of 18 bases. Germline V lookup: CDR1 KGHSY, CDR2 FQNENV. CDR3 DNA: TGTGCCAGCACGCGATTTTTGGACTCGGGCAATCAGCCCCAGCATTTT. The encoded protein is CASTRFLDSGNQPQHF.

V and J are TRBV7-6 and TRBJ2-2, with D maybe TRBD1 (6 bases). Trimming left V 5 bases short and J 4 bases short, with 14 bases between. This CDR3 is built from 15 residues. From germline, CDR1 is SGHVS and CDR2 FNYEAQ. As DNA, the CDR3 is TGTGCCAGCAGCGAACTCAGGGGAGTCACCGGGGAGCTGTTTTTT. Translation gives CASSELRGVTGELFF.

In DNA form, the CDR3 reads TGTGCCAGTAGTATAGGAAGGGGCGTAAGGCAGCCCCAGCATTTT. It codes for CASSIGRGVRQPQHF. The J gene is TRBJ1-5, the V gene TRBV19; possible D gene TRBD1, 5 bases. The CDR3 has 15 amino acids. With 1 base removed from V and 7 bases from J, the gap between germline ends came to 14 bases. Germline loops: CDR1 LNHDA, CDR2 SQIVND (reference sequence).

J is TRBJ1-2 and V is TRBV20-1; tentative D call: TRBD1 (6 bases). This CDR3 is 11 amino acids long. Trimming cost V 5 bases and J 6 bases, with 10 bases left between them. Per germline, CDR1 DFQATT and CDR2 SNEGSKA (reference sequence). The CDR3 sequence is CSARDTHGYTF. Here the CDR3 DNA reads TGCAGTGCTCGGGACACCCATGGCTACACCTTC.

V and J are TRBV29-1 and TRBJ2-3; no reliable D call. There are 12 residues in the CDR3. CDR1 is SQVTM and CDR2 is ANQGSEA in the germline V gene. V was pared by 3 bases and J by 6 bases, with 10 bases between. CDR3 loop: CSVESGADTQYF. DNA for the CDR3: TGCAGCGTTGAGTCGGGTGCGGATACGCAGTATTTT.

This sequence joins TRBV7-9 and TRBJ2-7; 7 nucleotides line up with TRBD1. Germline loops: CDR1 SEHNR, CDR2 FQNEAQ (reference sequence). This CDR3 is built from 13 residues. The V gene end was trimmed by 7 bases and the J gene end by 3 bases; junction bases not matched to a gene: 6. CDR3 protein: CASTDRDHYEQYF. The CDR3 DNA follows: TGTGCCAGCACCGACAGGGACCACTACGAGCAGTACTTC.